These 22 T cell receptor beta chains originate from one sample sequenced in a study of Graves' ophthalmopathy and Graves' hyperthyroidism (dated by TCRdb to the late 2010s). TCRdb lists the instrument as Illumina HiSeq 2000. For repertoire sequencing, TCR beta CDR3 regions were amplified from RNA transcripts. A first-round RT-PCR used HTBI primers with the Qiagen OneStep RT-PCR kit, followed by a second-round multiplex PCR, size selection and purification. TCRdb's own reprocessing of the public reads used fastp at Q25 and MiXCR and kept productive beta chains. Merged by CDR3 protein, the rows form single entries marked with the most common genes and DNA. This sample holds about 370,000 distinct CDR3 sequences; about 17% were observed only once. The ten most abundant clones make up 1.6% of the sample. The sequenced material came from peripheral blood. The receptors shown here come from a woman aged 18-29 years with Graves' ophthalmopathy. Donor details come from another sample of the same person, matched by shared clones.

This clonotype was counted many times. V usage is TRBV12-3 or TRBV12-4 and J usage is TRBJ1-5; D is perhaps TRBD1 (6 bases). V was trimmed by 3 bases and J by 2 bases, leaving 8 bases between them. The CDR3 consists of 14 residues. The CDR3 loop is CASSFYRGNQPQHF. For the CDR3, the DNA is TGTGCCAGCAGTTTCTACAGGGGCAATCAGCCCCAGCATTTT.

This clonotype was seen many times. The V call is TRBV10-3, the J call TRBJ1-3; tentative D call: TRBD1 (6 bases). The germline V gene has CDR1 ENHRY and CDR2 SYGVKD. The CDR3 spans 16 residues. V was clipped by 6 bases and J by 2 bases, with 17 bases between them. Here the CDR3 reads CAIRPGQTLPGNTIYF. CDR3 nucleotide sequence: TGTGCCATCAGGCCCGGACAGACTCTTCCTGGAAACACCATATATTTT.

In this sample, this clonotype turned up many times. The chain carries TRBV9 and TRBJ1-6; no clear D gene. Germline V CDR1 and CDR2: SGDLS, YYNGEE. This CDR3 region has 12 residues. The V gene lost 3 bases and the J gene lost 9 bases, with 7 bases spanning the gap. The CDR3 protein is CASSEEGSPLHF. As DNA, the CDR3 is TGTGCCAGCAGCGAGGAGGGTTCACCCCTCCACTTT. The full variable domain, its missing parts supplied by reference TRBV9 and TRBJ1-6, is DSGVTQTPKHLITATGQRVTLRCSPRSGDLSVYWYQQSLDQGLQFLIQYYNGEERAKGNILERFSAQQFPDLHSELNLSSLELGDSALYFCASSEEGSPLHFGNGTRLTVT.

This clonotype has a count of ten or more. This chain connects TRBV11-3 to TRBJ2-7; D is undetermined. The germline V gene encodes CDR1 SGHNT and CDR2 YENEEA. Trimming stripped 7 bases from V and 2 bases from J, with 15 bases between. The CDR3 spans 14 residues. The CDR3 spells CASITGRVAYEQYF. The CDR3 nucleotides read TGTGCCAGCATAACCGGCCGGGTAGCCTACGAGCAGTACTTC. The complete variable domain, with remaining parts taken from reference TRBV11-3 and TRBJ2-7, reads EAGVVQSPRYKIIEKKQPVAFWCNPISGHNTLYWYLQNLGQGPELLIRYENEEAVDDSQLPKDRFSAERLKGVDSTLKIQPAELGDSAVYLCASITGRVAYEQYFGPGTRLTVT.

This clonotype was counted many times. This sequence joins TRBV3-1 and TRBJ2-4, with D possibly being TRBD2 (5 bases). The CDR3 contains 16 residues. CDR1 and CDR2 from the germline V gene are LGHDT and YNNKEL (reference sequence). The V and J ends lost 1 base and 3 bases respectively, with 13 bases between them. CDR3 loop: CASSQGLLASKNIQYF. CDR3 DNA: TGTGCCAGCAGCCAAGGTTTGCTAGCAAGCAAAAACATTCAGTACTTC.

This clonotype was counted ten times or more. This CDR3 reads CASSYPVSGELFF. The CDR3 DNA is TGTGCCAGCAGTTACCCCGTGTCCGGGGAGCTGTTTTTT. The rearrangement links TRBV6-2 or TRBV6-3 to TRBJ2-2; D gene unclear. This CDR3 region has 13 residues. In germline, CDR1 is MNHEY, CDR2 SVGEGT. The V end was cut by 2 bases, the J end by 6 bases, with 7 bases between.

The V gene is TRBV4-3, the J gene TRBJ1-1; maybe TRBD1 (6 bases). The germline V gene has CDR1 LGHNA and CDR2 YSLEER. The ends were cut back, 3 bases at V and 5 bases at J, with 16 bases in the middle. The CDR3 loop spans 15 amino acids. The CDR3 region is CASSQSRDTRTEAFF. CDR3 nucleotide sequence: TGCGCCAGCAGCCAGAGCAGGGACACCCGGACTGAAGCTTTCTTT.

This clonotype was seen repeatedly, ten times or more. V is TRBV11-2 and J is TRBJ2-2, with D unclear. V lost 1 base, J lost 7 bases, and 13 bases lay in between. This CDR3 region has 15 residues. Germline loops: CDR1 SGHAT, CDR2 FQNNGV. The CDR3 loop reads CASSLVSRGVGELFF. CDR3 sequence (DNA): TGTGCCAGCAGCTTAGTGAGTCGAGGCGTCGGGGAGCTGTTTTTT.

This clonotype has a count of ten or more. The chain recombines TRBV30 with TRBJ1-1, with 7 bases identical to TRBD1. The CDR3 loop spans 11 amino acids. Germline assignment: CDR1 GTSNPN and CDR2 SVGIG (reference sequence). V was pared by 3 bases and J by 10 bases, with 5 bases of the junction left unmatched. CDR3 DNA: TGTGCCTGGAGGACAGGGCAGGGAGCTTTCTTT. Protein: CAWRTGQGAFF. Together with reference TRBV30 and TRBJ1-1, the CDR3 gives the full variable domain: SQTIHQWPATLVQPVGSPLSLECTVEGTSNPNLYWYRQAAGRGLQLLFYSVGIGQISSEVPQNLSASRPQDRQFILSSKKLLLSDSGFYLCAWRTGQGAFFGQGTRLTVV.

Remarks on this clonotype: A read error is possible here, since a much larger clone lies one base away. This chain uses TRBV7-2 with TRBJ1-6, with a tentative D call TRBD1 (5 bases). CDR1 is SGHTA, CDR2 FQGNSA, per germline. The CDR3 totals 12 residues. The CDR3 DNA reads TGTGTCAGCAGCTTAGGGGATTCACCCTTCCACTTT. It translates to CVSSLGDSPFHF.

This clonotype was found many times. This chain connects TRBV20-1 to TRBJ1-1, with D unclear. This CDR3 is built from 11 residues. V lost 3 bases and J lost 7, with 9 bases in between. The germline V gene has CDR1 DFQATT and CDR2 SNEGSKA (reference sequence). This CDR3 is CSASVGREAFF. The CDR3 DNA reads TGCAGTGCTAGTGTGGGTCGTGAAGCTTTCTTT.

This clonotype was recorded at least ten times. Since a much larger clone is just one base distant, this may be a read error. V gene TRBV30 combines with J gene TRBJ1-1, with D unclear. Between the trimmed V and J ends, which lost 4 bases and 0 bases, there was a span of 6 bases. The V gene's germline CDR1 is GTSNPN and CDR2 SVGIG (reference sequence). The CDR3 spans 12 residues. CDR3 in amino acids: CAWKPVNTEAFF. For the CDR3, the DNA is TGTGCCTGGAAACCGGTGAACACTGAAGCTTTCTTT. Looking up the rest from reference TRBV30 and TRBJ1-1 gives the full variable domain: SQTIHQWPATLVQPVGSPLSLECTVEGTSNPNLYWYRQAAGRGLQLLFYSVGIGQISSEVPQNLSASRPQDRQFILSSKKLLLSDSGFYLCAWKPVNTEAFFGQGTRLTVV.

This clonotype was observed a few times. This chain connects TRBV28 to TRBJ2-7, with D perhaps TRBD2 (5 bases). The germline V and J ends were trimmed by 2 bases and 12 bases, with 14 bases remaining between them. The CDR3 contains 12 residues. Germline V gene sequence: CDR1 MDHEN, CDR2 SYDVKM. The CDR3 region is CASSLVERAAYF. The CDR3 bases are TGTGCCAGCAGTTTAGTGGAGAGGGCGGCGTACTTC.

This clonotype was picked up many times. The rearrangement uses TRBV6-2 or TRBV6-3 and TRBJ2-2; D tentatively reads TRBD1 or TRBD2 (5 bases each). The germline CDR1 and CDR2 sequences are MNHEY and SVGEGT. Trimming took off 9 bases at V and 3 bases at J, with 14 bases between the two ends. The CDR3 loop spans 14 amino acids. The CDR3 nucleotides read TGTGCCAGTTCCTGGGGGATCCACACCGGGGAGCTGTTTTTT. Its protein is CASSWGIHTGELFF.

This clonotype showed up many times. The chain carries TRBV28 and TRBJ2-7, with TRBD2 matching over 14 bases. CDR3 length equals 15 residues. Germline V CDR1 and CDR2: MDHEN, SYDVKM. V gave up 7 bases and J gave up 4 bases; unmatched junction bases: 6. CDR3 residues: CASTRRTSGRYEQYF. The CDR3 region has the DNA TGTGCCAGCACCCGCCGGACTAGCGGGAGGTACGAGCAGTACTTC.

This clonotype occurred many times. This chain connects TRBV29-1 to TRBJ2-6; TRBD1 aligns across 7 bases. V trimming: 4 bases; J trimming: 0 bases; junction bases outside the gene matches: 9. The CDR3 covers 17 residues. The germline V gene has CDR1 SQVTM and CDR2 ANQGSEA. The CDR3 region is CSVAPRDSHSGANVLTF. CDR3 DNA: TGCAGCGTTGCACCCCGGGACAGCCACTCTGGGGCCAACGTCCTGACTTTC.

This clonotype appeared many times. The J gene is TRBJ2-2, the V gene TRBV6-1; maybe TRBD1 (6 bases). This CDR3 region has 12 residues. Germline CDR1 reads MNHNS; CDR2 reads SASEGT. Deletions cut 10 bases from V and 9 bases from J, with 15 bases between. CDR3 loop: CATRDIVRELFF. The CDR3 coding sequence is TGTGCCACCCGGGACATAGTCCGGGAGCTGTTTTTT.

This clonotype was detected many times. DNA of the CDR3: TGTGCCAGCAGTGACGGGCGGAGCAATCAGCCCCAGCATTTT. It encodes CASSDGRSNQPQHF. The chain is built from TRBV6-1 and TRBJ1-5; no clear D gene. V shed 3 bases and J shed 1 base, with 7 bases lying between them. The V gene's germline CDR1 is MNHNS and CDR2 SASEGT. The CDR3 has 14 amino acids.

At least ten counts were recorded for this clonotype. This sequence joins TRBV28 and TRBJ2-4; D uncertain. This CDR3 is built from 16 residues. With 5 bases removed from V and 3 bases from J, the gap between germline ends came to 17 bases. The V gene's germline CDR1 is MDHEN and CDR2 SYDVKM. The CDR3 reads CASSLLPGVVKNIQYF. The CDR3 DNA is TGTGCCAGCAGTCTACTGCCTGGAGTAGTCAAAAACATTCAGTACTTC.

This clonotype was picked up many times. This chain uses TRBV27 with TRBJ1-2, with 7 bases identical to TRBD1. The CDR3 runs 12 residues. V lost 6 bases to trimming and J lost 8 bases; unmatched junction nucleotides: 6. Germline values: CDR1 MNHEY, CDR2 SMNVEV (reference sequence). The chain's CDR3 is CASRRQGGGYTF. For the CDR3, the DNA is TGTGCCAGCAGGCGGCAGGGGGGCGGCTACACCTTC.

The chain couples TRBV12-3 or TRBV12-4 to TRBJ2-1; D remains ambiguous. CDR3 length equals 12 residues. V was pared by 4 bases and J by 9 bases, with 10 bases between. The chain's CDR3 is CASSSESGEQFF. For the CDR3, the DNA is TGTGCCAGCAGTTCAGAGTCAGGTGAGCAGTTCTTC.

This clonotype was recorded at least ten times. V is TRBV28 and J is TRBJ2-2, with D possibly being TRBD2 (6 bases). From germline, CDR1 is MDHEN and CDR2 SYDVKM. This CDR3 is 14 amino acids long. The ends were cut back, 5 bases at V and 6 bases at J, with 13 bases in the middle. DNA of the CDR3: TGTGCCAGCAGTGCGCCGCGGGGTGCCGGGGAGCTGTTTTTT. Translation: CASSAPRGAGELFF.